Listed here is a single TCR beta chain. At one end, the junction sequence differs from germline, possibly due to a read error. This sample was taken from a study of T cell changes during pregnancy in multiple sclerosis. Profiled with immunoSEQ multiplex PCR; TCRdb holds only in-frame clones, not every one. The repertoire holds some 44,000 clones, with nearly 90% as singletons. CDR3 length: 17 residues. The germline V gene has CDR1 SSHAT and CDR2 FNYEAQ (reference sequence). The sample here was CD4+ T cells from peripheral blood mononuclear cells, taken after pregnancy. This TCR came from a female donor with multiple sclerosis, enrolled in a pregnancy study. The chain has TRBV7-7 and TRBJ1-1; TRBD1 is a possible D gene (6 bases). CDR3 sequence reads: CASSPFVGGAMNTEAFF. CDR3 bases: TGTGCTAGCAGCCCCTTTGTTGGGGGCGCCATGAACACTGAAGCTTTCTTT.